What follows are 18 T cell receptor beta chains derived from one specimen sequenced in a study of blood T cell repertoires in COVID-19. Profiled with immunoSEQ multiplex PCR; TCRdb holds only in-frame clones, not every one. The sample consists of around 170,000 clones, about 91% of them appearing once. The sequencing input was peripheral blood. These receptors were obtained from a woman in her twenties or thirties with acute or convalescent COVID-19.

With respect to this clone: No DNA is shown, since the ends of the CDR3 on it are uncertain; the CDR3 is the one TCRdb lists. This chain connects TRBV29-1 to TRBJ2-5; TRBD1, the D gene given by the table, was not confirmed from the DNA. CDR1 SQVTM and CDR2 ANQGSEA come from the germline V gene. Inclusive of both ends, the CDR3 amounts to 14 amino acids. The CDR3: CSVARGTDAPVKHF.

This chain connects TRBV10-2 to TRBJ1-1; D unresolved. Germline values: CDR1 WSHSY, CDR2 SAAADI. The CDR3 has 13 residues. Deletions cut 11 bases from V and 7 bases from J, with 20 bases between. The CDR3 DNA reads TGCGCCGCCAGCAGTGCGACTTTGCGTGAAGCTTTCTTT. It yields the protein CAASSATLREAFF.

The J gene is TRBJ1-5, the V gene TRBV28; perhaps TRBD1 as D (6 bases). Germline V gene sequence: CDR1 MDHEN, CDR2 SYDVKM. Trimming left V 6 bases short and J 6 bases short, with 18 bases between. The CDR3 loop spans 15 amino acids. CDR3 in amino acids: CASSETRQAGQPQHF. The CDR3 region has the DNA TGTGCCAGCAGCGAAACGAGACAGGCCGGTCAGCCCCAGCATTTT. Based on the CDR3 plus reference TRBV28 and TRBJ1-5, the full variable domain is DVKVTQSSRYLVKRTGEKVFLECVQDMDHENMFWYRQDPGLGLRLIYFSYDVKMKEKGDIPEGYSVSREKKERFSLILESASTNQTSMYLCASSETRQAGQPQHFGDGTRLSIL.

V gene TRBV28 combines with J gene TRBJ2-7; TRBD2 is a possible D gene (6 bases). This CDR3 has 15 amino acids. V shed 2 bases and J shed 3 bases, with 14 bases lying between them. Per germline, CDR1 MDHEN and CDR2 SYDVKM. CDR3: CASSLGGTGLYEQYF. The CDR3 nucleotides are TGTGCCAGCAGTTTAGGGGGGACTGGTCTCTACGAGCAGTACTTC.

The chain recombines TRBV5-1 with TRBJ1-2; possible D gene TRBD1, 6 bases. The CDR3 consists of 14 residues. Germline CDR1 reads SGHRS; CDR2 reads YFSETQ. V lost 6 bases, J lost 3 bases, and 15 bases lay in between. CDR3 region: CASITGPGDYGYTF. For the CDR3, the DNA is TGCGCCAGCATCACGGGCCCAGGGGACTATGGCTACACCTTC.

This chain joins TRBV25-1 and TRBJ1-3, with TRBD1 identical over 7 bases. Germline CDR1 reads MGHDK; CDR2 reads SYGVNS. J lost 1 base, V lost 5 bases, and 2 bases had no gene match. The CDR3 spans 14 residues. DNA for the CDR3: TGTGCCAGCAGTTCGGACAGGTCTGGAAACACCATATATTTT. Protein: CASSSDRSGNTIYF.

J is TRBJ2-3 and V is TRBV5-8, with D perhaps matching TRBD2 (6 bases). The CDR3 sequence is 11 residues long. Trimming left V 5 bases short and J 6 bases short, with 7 bases between. Per germline, CDR1 SGHTS and CDR2 YDEGEE. The CDR3 DNA follows: TGTGCCAGCAGGGGGGGTGATACGCAGTATTTT. Amino acid sequence: CASRGGDTQYF. Full variable domain (missing parts from reference TRBV5-8 and TRBJ2-3): EAGVTQSPTHLIKTRGQQATLRCSPISGHTSVYWYQQALGLGLQFLLWYDEGEERNRGNFPPRFSGRQFPNYSSELNVNALELEDSALYLCASRGGDTQYFGPGTRLTVL.

The chain uses TRBV5-4 and TRBJ2-3; D is possibly TRBD2 (6 bases). This CDR3 spans 16 amino acids. V lost 4 bases and J lost 0, with 15 bases in between. Germline V gene sequence: CDR1 SGHNT, CDR2 YYREEE (reference sequence). CDR3 nucleotide sequence: TGTGCCAGCAGCCCGGAGGGGTGGAGGAGCACAGATACGCAGTATTTT. Translation gives CASSPEGWRSTDTQYF.

The rearrangement joins TRBV2 to TRBJ2-5, with 11 positions matching TRBD2. Germline trimming cut 3 bases from V and 7 bases from J; bases unmatched to any gene: 10. Germline CDR1 and CDR2: SNHLY and FYNNEI. The CDR3 is made up of 16 amino acids. Here the CDR3 DNA reads TGTGCCAGCAGTGACCTTAGCGGGAGGGCCGTTGGGACCCAGTACTTC. Residues: CASSDLSGRAVGTQYF.

The rearrangement joins TRBV7-2 to TRBJ2-1; 9 bases map to TRBD1. The CDR3 is 15 residues long. Germline V gene sequence: CDR1 SGHTA, CDR2 FQGNSA. The trim removed 5 bases at V and 13 bases at J, leaving 15 bases unmatched. The CDR3 loop reads CASSPKTGGAHNQFF. In DNA, the CDR3 is TGTGCCAGCAGCCCAAAGACAGGGGGGGCCCATAACCAGTTCTTC.

The chain recombines TRBV9 with TRBJ2-1; D gene uncertain. This CDR3 comprises 13 residues. The V gene lost 0 bases and the J gene lost 6 bases, with 7 bases spanning the gap. Germline-derived CDR1 and CDR2 are SGDLS and YYNGEE. The CDR3 bases are TGTGCCAGCAGCGTAGTAACTACCAATGAGCAGTTCTTC. This codes for CASSVVTTNEQFF.

V gene TRBV30 combines with J gene TRBJ1-1; D remains ambiguous. Germline assignment: CDR1 GTSNPN and CDR2 SVGIG (reference sequence). V was cut by 1 base and J by 13 bases, with 10 bases left in between. The CDR3 contains 10 residues. The CDR3, as DNA: TGTGCCTGGAGTGCCCCGGTAGTTTTCTTT. Translated: CAWSAPVVFF. Combining the CDR3 with reference TRBV30 and TRBJ1-1 gives the whole variable domain SQTIHQWPATLVQPVGSPLSLECTVEGTSNPNLYWYRQAAGRGLQLLFYSVGIGQISSEVPQNLSASRPQDRQFILSSKKLLLSDSGFYLCAWSAPVVFFGQGTRLTVV.

As for this clone: Its ends do not fully match the called genes, so a read error is possible. The chain has TRBV12-3 or TRBV12-4 and TRBJ2-7; TRBD2 is a possible D gene (6 bases). The CDR3 extends over 13 amino acids. The CDR3 nucleotides read TGTGCCAGCAGTTCTCATAGCGGAACGCGCATGAACTTC. It is translated as CASSSHSGTRMNF.

J is TRBJ2-1 and V is TRBV18; D is possibly TRBD1 (5 bases). The CDR3 sequence is 15 residues long. Germline CDR1 is KGHSH and CDR2 is LQKENI. Trimming shortened V by 3 bases and J by 7 bases, and 16 bases separated the two germline ends. CDR3 coding DNA: TGTGCCAGCTCACCTGCGACAGTAAGCCCAAATGAGCAGTTCTTC. Residues: CASSPATVSPNEQFF.

This chain links TRBV11-3 with TRBJ2-7, with D possibly being TRBD1 (5 bases). V was shortened by 1 base and J by 7 bases, with 11 bases between the two germline ends. The germline gives CDR1 SGHNT, CDR2 YENEEA. CDR3 length equals 13 residues. This CDR3 is CASSLGRAREQYF. The DNA for the CDR3 is TGTGCCAGCAGCTTAGGCAGGGCAAGGGAGCAGTACTTC.

V is TRBV6-6 and J is TRBJ2-5; D is possibly TRBD2 (5 bases). Germline assignment: CDR1 MNHNY and CDR2 SVGAGI (reference sequence). V lost 7 bases and J 5 bases, leaving 8 bases between the germline ends. The CDR3 totals 11 residues. The CDR3: CASTGSETQYF. CDR3 coding DNA: TGTGCCAGCACGGGGTCGGAGACCCAGTACTTC.

The rearrangement uses TRBV28 and TRBJ1-1, with TRBD1 matching 8 bases. Per germline, CDR1 MDHEN and CDR2 SYDVKM. The CDR3 covers 12 residues. The V gene end was trimmed by 10 bases and the J gene end by 4 bases; junction bases not matched to a gene: 5. CDR3 loop: CATITGGTEAFF. CDR3 bases: TGTGCCACCATAACAGGGGGCACTGAAGCTTTCTTT. Variable domain in full (rest from reference TRBV28 and TRBJ1-1): DVKVTQSSRYLVKRTGEKVFLECVQDMDHENMFWYRQDPGLGLRLIYFSYDVKMKEKGDIPEGYSVSREKKERFSLILESASTNQTSMYLCATITGGTEAFFGQGTRLTVV.

The V gene is TRBV4-2, the J gene TRBJ2-3; the match to TRBD2 covers 12 bases. With V trimmed by 0 bases and J by 2 bases, 3 bases remained unmatched. The germline CDR1 and CDR2 sequences are LGHNA and YNFKEQ. The CDR3 runs to 17 residues. The CDR3 loop is CASSQDRLAGDTDTQYF. CDR3 nucleotide sequence: TGTGCCAGCAGCCAAGATCGACTAGCGGGAGACACAGATACGCAGTATTTT.